This TCR beta chain stems from a study of CD8 T cells in Susac syndrome. Random hexamers served to reverse transcribe roughly 0.45 to 1 ug RNA. TCR beta CDR3 was amplified by immunoSEQ covering 54 Vbeta and 13 Jbeta. MiXCR, applied by TCRdb to the immunoSEQ multiplex PCR reads, yields one record per CDR3 protein. The sample records roughly 110,000 distinct CDR3 sequences, 92% being singletons. Germline CDR1 and CDR2: SQVTM and ANQGSEA. The CDR3 has 12 residues. In this sample, this clonotype turned up once. The V call is TRBV29-1, the J call TRBJ1-3, with D hard to call. This TCR came from a human donor in good health. The sequenced sample consisted of CD8+ T cells from PBMCs. As DNA, the CDR3 is TGCGGGGTGTATTCCTCTGGAAACACCATATATTTT. Translating gives CGVYSSGNTIYF.